In this sample, the clone carrying this TCR beta chain turned up many times. What it recognizes is unknown. This record belongs to a study of blood T cells in healthy people across ages. About the research overall: With template switching, about one barcoded beta molecule was captured per two T cells.

Study outcomes and limitations: CMV status of donors was unknown, possibly confounding expanded clonotype changes.

It was with a sample-barcoded 5' primer and a J-beta primer mix that a second PCR of about 7 to 12 cycles was run. Using its own MiXCR run on the 5' RACE reads, TCRdb lists one record per CDR3 protein. The sample yields over 1,500,000 distinct CDR3 sequences, about two fifths seen once. The source is a human donor in good health. Sequences were obtained from blood.

The CDR3 spells CSASGGGGEKLFF. The CDR3 DNA sequence: TGCAGCGCCTCGGGAGGGGGAGGGGAAAAACTGTTTTTT. The genes are TRBV29-1 and TRBJ1-4, with D possibly being TRBD1 (6 bases). Looked up from germline, CDR1 is SQVTM and CDR2 is ANQGSEA. V gave up 7 bases and J gave up 8 bases, with 17 bases separating them. The CDR3 extends over 13 amino acids.